Listed below are T cell receptor beta chains from one sample, sequenced in a study of T cells in Graves' hyperthyroidism and ophthalmopathy. TCRdb re-called the multiplex PCR reads through MiXCR, storing one row per CDR3 protein. The table includes approximately 220,000 distinct CDR3 sequences, around 19% detected once. The material sequenced was blood. These receptors were collected from a man between 40 and 49 years old with Graves' hyperthyroidism. The CDR3 runs from the conserved cysteine through the conserved F or W. The order of the fields is clone size, V gene, D gene, J gene, CDR3 protein, CDR3 DNA. D genes are given only for firm matches. Clone size is given for some rows only: seen once, a few or many times, or a class if the clone is expanded.

clone size: many; V gene: TRBV5-1; D gene: TRBD1; J gene: TRBJ2-7; CDR3 protein: CASSTWTGTYEQYF; CDR3 DNA: TGCGCCAGCAGCACCTGGACAGGTACATACGAGCAGTACTTC
clone size: many; V gene: TRBV7-3; D gene: NA; J gene: TRBJ1-4; CDR3 protein: CASSTQANEKLFF; CDR3 DNA: TGTGCCAGCAGCACCCAAGCTAATGAAAAACTGTTTTTT
clone size: many; V gene: TRBV7-8; D gene: NA; J gene: TRBJ2-7; CDR3 protein: CASSLPDASYEQYF; CDR3 DNA: TGTGCCAGCAGCCTACCGGACGCCTCCTACGAGCAGTACTTC
clone size: few; V gene: TRBV7-2; D gene: NA; J gene: TRBJ1-2; CDR3 protein: CANSAVSGTPGYTF; CDR3 DNA: TGTGCCAACAGCGCCGTCTCCGGGACGCCCGGCTACACCTTC
clone size: many; V gene: TRBV4-2; D gene: NA; J gene: TRBJ2-7; CDR3 protein: CASSPRDGSYEQYF; CDR3 DNA: TGTGCCAGCAGCCCCCGGGACGGTTCCTACGAGCAGTACTTC
clone size: many; V gene: TRBV30; D gene: NA; J gene: TRBJ2-7; CDR3 protein: CAWSVRSLSRYEQYF; CDR3 DNA: TGTGCCTGGAGTGTAAGAAGCCTCTCACGCTACGAGCAGTACTTC
clone size: NA; V gene: TRBV28; D gene: TRBD2; J gene: TRBJ2-7; CDR3 protein: CATSGRAYEQYF; CDR3 DNA: TGTGCCACTAGCGGGAGAGCCTACGAGCAGTACTTC
clone size: many; V gene: TRBV25-1; D gene: TRBD1; J gene: TRBJ1-1; CDR3 protein: CASRDDRGPVEAFF; CDR3 DNA: TGTGCCAGCAGGGATGACAGGGGGCCGGTTGAAGCTTTCTTT
clone size: few; V gene: TRBV6-1; D gene: NA; J gene: TRBJ1-5; CDR3 protein: CASSEGWQGPNQPQHF; CDR3 DNA: TGTGCCAGCAGTGAAGGGTGGCAGGGGCCCAATCAGCCCCAGCATTTT
clone size: many; V gene: TRBV30; D gene: NA; J gene: TRBJ1-1; CDR3 protein: CAWSVSWRITEAFF; CDR3 DNA: TGTGCCTGGAGTGTATCTTGGCGGATCACTGAAGCTTTCTTT
clone size: many; V gene: TRBV7-2; D gene: NA; J gene: TRBJ1-1; CDR3 protein: CASSLSPAGGFEAFF; CDR3 DNA: TGTGCCAGCAGCCTATCCCCCGCGGGGGGATTTGAAGCTTTCTTT
clone size: few; V gene: TRBV4-3; D gene: TRBD1; J gene: TRBJ2-7; CDR3 protein: CASSQEGDRGQPEEQYF; CDR3 DNA: TGCGCCAGCAGCCAGGAGGGGGACAGGGGCCAACCTGAGGAGCAGTACTTC